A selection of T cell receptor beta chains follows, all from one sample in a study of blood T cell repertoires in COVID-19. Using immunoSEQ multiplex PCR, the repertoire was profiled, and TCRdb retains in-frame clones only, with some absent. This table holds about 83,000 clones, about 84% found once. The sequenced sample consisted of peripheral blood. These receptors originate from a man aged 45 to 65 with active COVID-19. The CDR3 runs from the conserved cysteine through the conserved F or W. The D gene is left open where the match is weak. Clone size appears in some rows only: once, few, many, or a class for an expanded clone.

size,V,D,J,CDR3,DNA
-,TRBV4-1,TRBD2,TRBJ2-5,CASSQDNKFGLAQTQYF,TGCGCCAGCAGCCAAGATAATAAATTCGGACTAGCACAGACCCAGTACTTC
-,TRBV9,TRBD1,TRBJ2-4,CASSARQGPKNIQYF,TGTGCCAGCAGCGCCCGACAGGGCCCCAAAAACATTCAGTACTTC
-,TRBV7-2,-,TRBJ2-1,CASSLGPLSGQFF,TGTGCCAGCAGCTTAGGGCCTCTCAGTGGGCAGTTCTTC
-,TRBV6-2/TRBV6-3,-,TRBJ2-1,CASSYSRVQGKGSYNEQFF,TGTGCCAGCAGTTACTCGAGGGTCCAGGGGAAAGGGTCCTACAATGAGCAGTTCTTC
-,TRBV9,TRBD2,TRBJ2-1,CASSVGAGASYNEQFF,TGTGCCAGCAGCGTAGGGGCGGGAGCTTCTTACAATGAGCAGTTCTTC
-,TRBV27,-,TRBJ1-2,CASTNIGPSGYYGYTF,TGTGCCAGCACCAATATCGGACCCTCGGGGTACTATGGCTACACCTTC
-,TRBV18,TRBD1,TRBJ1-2,CASSPRTGEAYGYTF,TGTGCCAGCTCCCCAAGGACAGGGGAGGCCTATGGCTACACCTTC
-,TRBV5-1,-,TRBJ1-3,CASRLGPGNTIYF,TGCGCCAGCCGTCTGGGCCCTGGAAACACCATATATTTT
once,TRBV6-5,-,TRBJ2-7,CASSHPSSYEQYF,TGTGCCAGCAGCCACCCGAGCTCCTACGAGCAGTACTTC
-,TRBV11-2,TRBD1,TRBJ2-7,CASRPSGTGVEQYF,TGTGCCAGCAGACCCTCCGGGACAGGGGTCGAGCAGTACTTC
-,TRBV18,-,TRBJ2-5,CASSRTGMQETQYF,TGTGCCAGCTCACGAACAGGGATGCAAGAGACCCAGTACTTC
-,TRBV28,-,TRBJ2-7,CASRQGAYEQYF,TGTGCCAGCAGGCAAGGGGCTTACGAGCAGTACTTC
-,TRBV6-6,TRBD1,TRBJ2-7,CASSYSRGQGASEQYF,TGTGCCAGCAGTTACTCGCGAGGACAGGGGGCGAGCGAGCAGTACTTC
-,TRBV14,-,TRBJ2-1,CASSPPVDSSYNEQFF,TGTGCCAGCAGCCCCCCCGTGGACAGTTCGTACAATGAGCAGTTCTTC
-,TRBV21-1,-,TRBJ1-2,CASSKSPKDRDYGYTF,TGTGCCAGCAGCAAAAGCCCCAAGGACAGGGACTATGGCTACACCTTC
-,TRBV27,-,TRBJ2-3,CASSMVQGGDTQYF,TGTGCCAGCAGTATGGTGCAGGGGGGAGATACGCAGTATTTT
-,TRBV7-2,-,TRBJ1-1,CASSLGPNAEAFF,TGTGCCAGCAGCTTAGGTCCTAACGCTGAAGCTTTCTTT
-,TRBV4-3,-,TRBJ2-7,CASSQEARQDEQYF,TGCGCCAGCAGCCAAGAGGCCAGGCAGGACGAGCAGTACTTC
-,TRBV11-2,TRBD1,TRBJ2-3,CASNGDRAYTQYF,TGTGCCAGCAACGGGGACAGGGCTTATACGCAGTATTTT
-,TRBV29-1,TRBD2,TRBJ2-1,CSVETSGNYNEQFF,TGCAGCGTTGAGACTAGCGGGAACTACAATGAGCAGTTCTTC
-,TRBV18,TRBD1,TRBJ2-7,CASSPQGQPYEQYF,TGTGCCAGCTCACCCCAGGGACAGCCCTACGAGCAGTACTTC
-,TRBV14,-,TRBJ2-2,CASSSTEELFF,TGTGCCAGCAGCTCAACAGAGGAGCTGTTTTTT
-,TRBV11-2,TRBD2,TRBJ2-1,CASSLVAGGPGEQFF,TGTGCCAGCAGCTTAGTAGCGGGAGGGCCCGGTGAGCAGTTCTTC
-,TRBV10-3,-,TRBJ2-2,CAISEHGGHPGELFF,TGTGCCATCAGTGAGCACGGGGGGCATCCCGGGGAGCTGTTTTTT
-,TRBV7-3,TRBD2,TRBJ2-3,CASSPTGGARTDTQYF,TGTGCCAGCAGCCCGACCGGGGGGGCCAGGACAGATACGCAGTATTTT
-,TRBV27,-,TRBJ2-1,CASSTGTLWFF,TGTGCCAGCAGCACCGGGACTCTGTGGTTCTTC
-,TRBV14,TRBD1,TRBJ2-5,CASSHLGQEPQETQYF,TGTGCCAGCAGCCACCTGGGACAGGAACCCCAAGAGACCCAGTACTTC
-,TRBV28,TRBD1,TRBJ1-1,CASSPGQVGAEAFF,TGTGCCAGCAGCCCGGGACAGGTGGGGGCTGAAGCTTTCTTT
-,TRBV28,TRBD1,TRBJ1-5,CASSLQGSYQPQHF,TGTGCCAGCAGCTTACAGGGGTCTTATCAGCCCCAGCATTTT
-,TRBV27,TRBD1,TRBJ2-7,CASSLGTGQVQYF,TGTGCCAGCAGTTTAGGGACAGGCCAGGTGCAGTACTTC
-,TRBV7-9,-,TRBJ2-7,CASSLEGGGHYEQYF,TGTGCCAGCAGCTTAGAGGGAGGCGGTCACTACGAGCAGTACTTC
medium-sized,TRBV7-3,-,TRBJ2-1,CASSLRVSAPLSYNEQFF,TGTGCCAGCAGCTTAAGAGTTTCAGCGCCGCTCTCCTACAATGAGCAGTTCTTC
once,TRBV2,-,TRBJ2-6,CASIENSGAGANVLTF,TGTGCCAGCATCGAAAATTCGGGGGCTGGGGCCAACGTCCTGACTTTC
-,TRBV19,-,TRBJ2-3,CASSIAGGTDTQYF,TGTGCCAGTAGTATAGCCGGGGGCACAGATACGCAGTATTTT
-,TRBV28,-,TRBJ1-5,CASGQLYSNQPQHF,TGTGCCAGCGGACAGCTTTATAGCAATCAGCCCCAGCATTTT
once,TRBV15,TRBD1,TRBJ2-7,CATSRERAGGGLPEQYF,TGTGCCACCAGCAGAGAGAGGGCAGGGGGCGGTTTGCCCGAGCAGTACTTC
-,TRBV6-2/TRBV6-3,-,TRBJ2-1,CASSRGPGTLSSYNEQFF,TGTGCCAGCAGTAGAGGTCCTGGGACTTTGAGCTCCTACAATGAGCAGTTCTTC
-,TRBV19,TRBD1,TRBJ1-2,CASSSPRTGFNYGYTF,TGTGCCAGTAGTTCACCCAGGACAGGTTTTAACTATGGCTACACCTTC
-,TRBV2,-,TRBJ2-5,CASSGISGETQYF,TGTGCCAGCAGTGGAATCAGCGGGGAGACCCAGTACTTC
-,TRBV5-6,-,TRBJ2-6,CASRPRGIGGANVLTF,TGTGCCAGCAGGCCGCGGGGTATCGGTGGGGCCAACGTCCTGACTTTC